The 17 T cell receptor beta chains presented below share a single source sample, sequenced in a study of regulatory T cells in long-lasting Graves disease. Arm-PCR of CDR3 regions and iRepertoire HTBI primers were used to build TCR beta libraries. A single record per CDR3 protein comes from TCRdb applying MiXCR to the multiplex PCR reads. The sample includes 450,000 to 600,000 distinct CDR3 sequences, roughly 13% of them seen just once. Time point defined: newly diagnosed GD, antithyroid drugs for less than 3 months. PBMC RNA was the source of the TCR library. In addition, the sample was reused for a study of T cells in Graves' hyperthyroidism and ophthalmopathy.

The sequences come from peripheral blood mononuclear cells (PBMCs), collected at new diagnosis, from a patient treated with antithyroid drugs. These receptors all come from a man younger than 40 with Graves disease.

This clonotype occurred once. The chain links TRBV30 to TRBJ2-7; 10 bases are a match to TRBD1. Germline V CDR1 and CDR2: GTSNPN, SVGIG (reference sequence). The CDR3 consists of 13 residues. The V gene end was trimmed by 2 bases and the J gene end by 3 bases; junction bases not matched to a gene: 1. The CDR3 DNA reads TGTGCCTGGAGTCGGGACAGGGGCTACGAGCAGTACTTC. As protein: CAWSRDRGYEQYF.

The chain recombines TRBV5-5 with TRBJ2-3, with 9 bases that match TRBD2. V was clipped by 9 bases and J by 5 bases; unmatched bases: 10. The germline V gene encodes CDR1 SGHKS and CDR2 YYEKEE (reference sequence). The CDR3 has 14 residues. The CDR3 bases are TGTGCCACACGCCGTAGCGGGAGTGGAGATACGCAGTATTTT. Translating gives CATRRSGSGDTQYF.

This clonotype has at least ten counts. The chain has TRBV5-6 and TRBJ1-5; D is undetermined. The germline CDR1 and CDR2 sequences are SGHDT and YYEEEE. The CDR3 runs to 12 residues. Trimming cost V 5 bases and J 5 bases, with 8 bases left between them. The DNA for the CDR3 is TGTGCCAGCAGTTACGGTGATCAGCCCCAGCATTTT. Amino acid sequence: CASSYGDQPQHF.

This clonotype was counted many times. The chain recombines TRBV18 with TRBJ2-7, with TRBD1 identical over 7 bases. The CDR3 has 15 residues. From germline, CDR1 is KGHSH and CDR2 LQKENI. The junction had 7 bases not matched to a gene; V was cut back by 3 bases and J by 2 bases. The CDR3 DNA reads TGTGCCAGCTCACCTCCGGGACAGCGAGCCTACGAGCAGTACTTC. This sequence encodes CASSPPGQRAYEQYF.

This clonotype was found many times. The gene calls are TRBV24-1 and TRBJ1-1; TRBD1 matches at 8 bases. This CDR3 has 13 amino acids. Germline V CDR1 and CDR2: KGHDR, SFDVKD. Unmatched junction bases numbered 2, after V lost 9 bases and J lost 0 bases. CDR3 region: CATQGAVNTEAFF. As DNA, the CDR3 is TGTGCCACCCAGGGGGCGGTGAACACTGAAGCTTTCTTT.

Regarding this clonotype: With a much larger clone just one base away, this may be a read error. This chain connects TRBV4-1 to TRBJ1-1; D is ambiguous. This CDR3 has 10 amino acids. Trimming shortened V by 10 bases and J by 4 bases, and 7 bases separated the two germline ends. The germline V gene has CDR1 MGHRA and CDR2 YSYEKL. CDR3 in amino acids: CANKSTEAFF. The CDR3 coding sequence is TGCGCCAACAAGAGCACTGAAGCTTTCTTT.

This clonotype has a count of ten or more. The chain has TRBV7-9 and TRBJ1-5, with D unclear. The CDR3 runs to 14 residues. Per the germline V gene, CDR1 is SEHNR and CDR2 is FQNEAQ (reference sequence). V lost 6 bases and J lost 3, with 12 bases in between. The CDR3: CASRHTGDNQPQHF. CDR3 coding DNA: TGTGCCAGCAGACATACGGGAGACAATCAGCCCCAGCATTTT.

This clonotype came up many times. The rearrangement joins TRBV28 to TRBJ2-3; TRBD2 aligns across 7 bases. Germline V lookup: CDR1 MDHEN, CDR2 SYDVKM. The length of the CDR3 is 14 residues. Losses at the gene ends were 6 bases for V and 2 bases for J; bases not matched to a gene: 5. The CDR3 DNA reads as TGTGCCAGCAGGCCCGGGGGGTACACAGATACGCAGTATTTT. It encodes CASRPGGYTDTQYF.

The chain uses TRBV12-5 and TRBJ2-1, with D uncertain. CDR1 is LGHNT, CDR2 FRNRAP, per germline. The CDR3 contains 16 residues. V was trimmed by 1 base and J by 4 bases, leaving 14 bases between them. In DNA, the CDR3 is TGTGCTAGTGGTTTGGGCCGCCTACTCGATTACAATGAGCAGTTCTTC. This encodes CASGLGRLLDYNEQFF. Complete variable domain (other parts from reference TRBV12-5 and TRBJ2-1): DARVTQTPRHKVTEMGQEVTMRCQPILGHNTVFWYRQTMMQGLELLAYFRNRAPLDDSGMPKDRFSAEMPDATLATLKIQPSEPRDSAVYFCASGLGRLLDYNEQFFGPGTRLTVL.

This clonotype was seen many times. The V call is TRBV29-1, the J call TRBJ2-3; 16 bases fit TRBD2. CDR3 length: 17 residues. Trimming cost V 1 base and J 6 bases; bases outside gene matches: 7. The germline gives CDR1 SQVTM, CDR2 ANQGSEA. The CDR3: CSVEVGTSGRAMDTQYF. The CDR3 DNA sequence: TGCAGCGTTGAAGTCGGGACTAGCGGGAGGGCCATGGATACGCAGTATTTT.

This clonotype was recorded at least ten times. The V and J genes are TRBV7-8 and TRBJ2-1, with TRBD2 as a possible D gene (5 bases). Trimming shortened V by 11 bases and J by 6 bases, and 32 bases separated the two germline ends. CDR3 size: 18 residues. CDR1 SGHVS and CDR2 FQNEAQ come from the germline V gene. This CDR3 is CASVPGSGRPNWRNEQFF. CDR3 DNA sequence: TGTGCCTCCGTCCCGGGGAGTGGTAGGCCCAACTGGCGCAATGAGCAGTTCTTC. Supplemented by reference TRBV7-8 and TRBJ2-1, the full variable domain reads GAGVSQSPRYKVAKRGQDVALRCDPISGHVSLFWYQQALGQGPEFLTYFQNEAQLDKSGLPSDRFFAERPEGSVSTLKIQRTQQEDSAVYLCASVPGSGRPNWRNEQFFGPGTRLTVL.

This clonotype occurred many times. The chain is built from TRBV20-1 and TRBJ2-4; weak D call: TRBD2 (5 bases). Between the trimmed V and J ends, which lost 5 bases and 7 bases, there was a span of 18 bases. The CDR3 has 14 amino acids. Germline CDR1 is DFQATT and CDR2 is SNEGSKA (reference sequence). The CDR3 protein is CSASSPRRANIQYF. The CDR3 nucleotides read TGCAGTGCTTCCAGTCCCCGGCGGGCGAACATTCAGTACTTC.

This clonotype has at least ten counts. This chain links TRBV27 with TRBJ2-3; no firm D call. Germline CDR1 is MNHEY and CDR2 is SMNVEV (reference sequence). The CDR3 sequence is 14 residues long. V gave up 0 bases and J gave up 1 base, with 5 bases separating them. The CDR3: CASSLSLRTDTQYF. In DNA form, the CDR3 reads TGTGCCAGCAGTTTATCTCTTCGCACAGATACGCAGTATTTT.

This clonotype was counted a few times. The CDR3, as DNA: TGCAGTGCCCGGGGGGCCCATGGCTACACCTTC. Protein product: CSARGAHGYTF. The rearrangement links TRBV20-1 to TRBJ1-2, with D possibly TRBD1 on 6 matching bases. Germline CDR1 is DFQATT and CDR2 is SNEGSKA (reference sequence). Trimming stripped 6 bases from V and 6 bases from J, with 11 bases between. The CDR3 is 11 residues long.

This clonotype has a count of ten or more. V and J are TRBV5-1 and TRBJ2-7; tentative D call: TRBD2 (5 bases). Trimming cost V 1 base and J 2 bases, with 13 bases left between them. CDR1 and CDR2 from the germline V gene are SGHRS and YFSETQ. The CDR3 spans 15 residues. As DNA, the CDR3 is TGCGCCAGCAGCTTGACCTACGGGATGGCCTACGAGCAGTACTTC. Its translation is CASSLTYGMAYEQYF.

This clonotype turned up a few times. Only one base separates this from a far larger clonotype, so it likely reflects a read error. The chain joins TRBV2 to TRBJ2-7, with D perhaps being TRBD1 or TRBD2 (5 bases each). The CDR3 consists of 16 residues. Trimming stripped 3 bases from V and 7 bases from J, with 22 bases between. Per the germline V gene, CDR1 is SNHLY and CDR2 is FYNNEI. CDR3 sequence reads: CASSEGVFLGPNEQYF. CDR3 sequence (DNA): TGTGCCAGCAGTGAGGGGGTGTTCCTCGGACCGAATGAGCAGTACTTC.

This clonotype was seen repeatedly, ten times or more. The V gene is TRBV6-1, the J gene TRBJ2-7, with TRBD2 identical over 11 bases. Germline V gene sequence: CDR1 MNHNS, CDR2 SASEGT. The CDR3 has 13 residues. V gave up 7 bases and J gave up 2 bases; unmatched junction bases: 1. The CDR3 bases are TGTGCCAGCACGACTAGCGGGACCTACGAGCAGTACTTC. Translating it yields CASTTSGTYEQYF.